This T cell receptor (beta chain) appears in the sequencing data of a study of cytomegalovirus exposure and HLA in healthy donors. Study-wide background: Drawn from HLA-typed donors, around 85 million unique TCRs were held in an early data release.

J was trimmed by 1 base and V by 10 bases; bases with no gene match: 5. Germline loops: CDR1 LNHDA, CDR2 SQIVND (reference sequence). This CDR3 spans 14 amino acids. PCR primers comprised 60 Vbeta and 13 Jbeta primers. Libraries were prepared by immunoSEQ multiplex PCR; TCRdb keeps only in-frame clonotypes and omits some of them. This sample has some 95,000 clones, with 78% found just once. The receptor's source is a middle-aged woman in good health and CMV-seropositive. Material: PBMCs. This chain uses TRBV19 with TRBJ1-5, with 9 nucleotides matching TRBD1. Here the CDR3 reads CATTGGWSNQPQHF. CDR3 nucleotides: TGTGCCACCACAGGGGGCTGGAGCAATCAGCCCCAGCATTTT.